This section outlines one T cell receptor beta chain sequence together with its context. This sample is part of a study of shared clonotypes between healthy human individuals. Some clones are missing from TCRdb's copy, which holds only in-frame ones; the method was immunoSEQ multiplex PCR. The sample records approximately 2.5 million clones, roughly 93% being singletons. The CDR3 has 14 residues. V gave up 5 bases and J gave up 10 bases, with 15 bases separating them. Germline values: CDR1 MDHEN, CDR2 SYDVKM. The TCR sequence derives from a young man in good health. Some clones in this sample may be carry-over from other donors' samples. This chain joins TRBV28 and TRBJ1-6; D call uncertain. Sequenced: naive CD4+ T cells from PBMCs. The subset is: CD45RA+ positively selected. Written as DNA, the CDR3 is TGTGCCAGCAGTACGCGGACCCTGGAGTCACCCCTCCACTTT. Translation gives CASSTRTLESPLHF.